Below are 13 T cell receptor beta chains sequenced from a single sample in a study of radiation and T cells in renal cell carcinoma (dated by TCRdb to the early 2020s). The method was the immunoSEQ multiplex PCR assay. Sourced from immuneACCESS, this table was stored by TCRdb with only in-frame sequences that have V and J called. A share of the clones is absent; for the studies checked, an unresolved V gene accounts for under half, and the remainder has no known explanation. This sample is represented by 100,000 to 150,000 clones; approximately 80% of them were singletons. The ten largest make up about 2.9% of the sample. The label giving this sample's time point can be read as: baseline pretreatment blood. Sample treatment or condition, as interpreted from the label and publication: 15 Gy SBRT to primary tumor, nephrectomy 4 weeks later. The sequencing used blood, collected from a patient whose treatment included radiotherapy and nephrectomy. Receptors were obtained from a woman in her sixties with renal cell carcinoma.

The V call is TRBV7-9, the J call TRBJ1-4; no reliable D call. This CDR3 comprises 16 residues. Germline lookup yields CDR1 SEHNR and CDR2 FQNEAQ (reference sequence). The V end lost 0 bases, the J end lost 4 bases, and 12 bases lay between the germline ends. CDR3 in DNA: TGTGCCAGCAGCTTAGCGGGCGGCCTCAATAATGAAAAACTGTTTTTT. Its translation is CASSLAGGLNNEKLFF.

This clone was seen a handful of times. V gene TRBV6-6 combines with J gene TRBJ2-2; 7 positions agree with TRBD1. Germline V gene lookup returns CDR1 MNHNY and CDR2 SVGAGI (reference sequence). V dropped 9 bases and J dropped 3; count of bases not matched to a gene: 4. The CDR3 has 13 residues. Here the CDR3 reads CASTRGYTGELFF. CDR3 DNA sequence: TGTGCCAGTACCAGGGGGTACACCGGGGAGCTGTTTTTT.

V and J are TRBV5-4 and TRBJ2-1; D may match TRBD1 or TRBD2 (5 bases each). This CDR3 spans 14 amino acids. Trimming left V 0 bases short and J 7 bases short, with 11 bases between. The germline V gene has CDR1 SGHNT and CDR2 YYREEE (reference sequence). The CDR3: CASSLGTRGNEQFF. CDR3 bases: TGTGCCAGCAGCTTGGGGACACGAGGGAATGAGCAGTTCTTC.

V gene TRBV5-5 combines with J gene TRBJ2-2, with 8 bases lining up with TRBD1. Trimming took 1 base from V and 3 from J; bases not matched to a gene: 8. The CDR3 has 17 amino acids. Germline V gene lookup returns CDR1 SGHKS and CDR2 YYEKEE (reference sequence). CDR3 sequence reads: CASSLSGQGGYTGELFF. CDR3 sequence (DNA): TGTGCCAGCAGCTTGAGCGGACAGGGTGGATACACCGGGGAGCTGTTTTTT.

This clone showed up just a few times. The chain recombines TRBV18 with TRBJ1-5, with D unclear. Germline V gene lookup returns CDR1 KGHSH and CDR2 LQKENI. CDR3 size: 14 residues. The germline V and J ends were trimmed by 3 bases and 4 bases, with 10 bases remaining between them. The CDR3 protein is CASSPDANNQPQHF. The CDR3 DNA follows: TGTGCCAGCTCACCGGACGCTAATAATCAGCCCCAGCATTTT.

The chain has TRBV7-2 and TRBJ2-1; TRBD2 aligns across 14 bases. Germline V gene data show CDR1 as SGHTA and CDR2 as FQGNSA. The CDR3 has 14 amino acids. Unmatched junction bases numbered 3, after V lost 7 bases and J lost 7 bases. The CDR3 DNA follows: TGTGCCAGCACCAGACTAGCGGGGGGGAATGAGCAGTTCTTC. Translating gives CASTRLAGGNEQFF.

The V and J genes are TRBV4-1 and TRBJ1-1; 8 positions agree with TRBD1. Germline V gives CDR1 MGHRA, CDR2 YSYEKL. This CDR3 has 13 residues. The V segment lost 2 bases and the J segment 8 bases; nucleotides outside the gene matches: 4. Written as DNA, the CDR3 is TGCGCCAGCAGCCAAAGCCCAGGGGGCGAAGCTTTCTTT. Translated: CASSQSPGGEAFF.

The chain combines TRBV6-1 with TRBJ2-5; TRBD2 agrees at 11 bases. The trim removed 4 bases at V and 5 bases at J, leaving 9 bases unmatched. Germline lookup yields CDR1 MNHNS and CDR2 SASEGT. There are 16 residues in the CDR3. The CDR3 DNA sequence: TGTGCCAGCAGTGGGAACCTAGCGGGGGGTCGGGAGACCCAGTACTTC. This translates into CASSGNLAGGRETQYF.

The chain joins TRBV5-6 to TRBJ2-3; no reliable D call. CDR3 length equals 13 residues. Per germline, CDR1 SGHDT and CDR2 YYEEEE. V lost 1 base and J lost 2, with 5 bases in between. The CDR3 DNA follows: TGTGCCAGCAGCTTGCAGTTCACAGATACGCAGTATTTT. It codes for CASSLQFTDTQYF.

V is TRBV11-2 and J is TRBJ1-2; D is perhaps TRBD1 (6 bases). V was clipped by 1 base and J by 8 bases, with 17 bases between them. In germline, CDR1 is SGHAT, CDR2 FQNNGV. The CDR3 consists of 15 residues. The CDR3 region is CASSLVDRSRRGYTF. The CDR3 coding sequence is TGTGCCAGCAGCTTAGTGGACAGATCACGGCGAGGCTACACCTTC.

The chain uses TRBV5-1 and TRBJ2-1; TRBD1 agrees at 11 bases. The J segment lost 6 bases and the V segment lost 3 bases, leaving 2 bases of the junction unmatched. Germline CDR1 and CDR2: SGHRS and YFSETQ. CDR3 length: 14 amino acids. Written as DNA, the CDR3 is TGCGCCAGCAGCTCAGGGACAGGGGGCAATGAGCAGTTCTTC. It specifies CASSSGTGGNEQFF.

The gene calls are TRBV9 and TRBJ2-7; tentatively, D is TRBD2 (6 bases). V lost 0 bases, J lost 4 bases, and 14 bases lay in between. CDR1 SGDLS and CDR2 YYNGEE come from the germline V gene. There are 15 residues in the CDR3. CDR3 sequence reads: CASSVGGNSGYEQYF. CDR3 DNA sequence: TGTGCCAGCAGCGTAGGTGGCAACAGCGGGTACGAGCAGTACTTC.

This clone was observed a few times. The chain recombines TRBV13 with TRBJ2-1, with 11 nucleotides matching TRBD2. Per germline, CDR1 PRHDT and CDR2 FYEKMQ (reference sequence). After removal of 3 bases from V and 7 bases from J, the junction contained 5 bases not matched to a gene. The CDR3 covers 15 residues. The CDR3 sequence: CASSLTSGTRNEQFF. In nucleotides, the CDR3 is TGTGCCAGCAGCTTGACTAGCGGGACGAGGAATGAGCAGTTCTTC.